A single sample is the source of the 19 T cell receptor beta chains below, sequenced in a study of shared clonotypes between healthy human individuals. CD45RO negativity and positive selection for CCR7 defined naive CD8 cells, a population that excluded terminally differentiated effector memory CD45RA+ cells. Generated by immunoSEQ multiplex PCR, the TCRdb table keeps only in-frame clones and is missing some. This sample carries 1.5 million to 2.5 million clones, less than 95% of them seen once, and the ten largest clones take 1.2%. The sequenced material came from naive CD8+ T cells sorted from blood. These receptor sequences come from a man aged 18-30 years in good health.

The gene calls are TRBV4-1 and TRBJ2-1; D possibly corresponds to TRBD2 (5 bases). From germline, CDR1 is MGHRA and CDR2 YSYEKL. The CDR3 extends over 15 amino acids. The V end was cut by 4 bases, the J end by 2 bases, with 12 bases between. As DNA, the CDR3 is TGCGCCAGCAGCCTGACCGGACTCCCCTACAATGAGCAGTTCTTC. It encodes CASSLTGLPYNEQFF.

This chain uses TRBV15 with TRBJ1-2; D is perhaps TRBD1 (6 bases). Per germline, CDR1 LNHNV and CDR2 YYDKDF (reference sequence). Trimming removed 5 bases at V and 8 bases at J, with 12 bases between. The length of the CDR3 is 12 residues. The CDR3 here is CATSSHGQGYTF. In DNA, the CDR3 is TGTGCCACCAGCTCCCATGGACAGGGCTACACCTTC.

The chain joins TRBV6-6 to TRBJ1-1, with D possibly matching TRBD1 (6 bases). Per germline, CDR1 MNHNY and CDR2 SVGAGI (reference sequence). Trimming took off 5 bases at V and 1 base at J, with 17 bases between the two ends. This CDR3 comprises 16 residues. The CDR3 here is CASSPTVTGPNTEAFF. Written as DNA, the CDR3 is TGTGCCAGCAGTCCTACGGTCACAGGGCCGAACACTGAAGCTTTCTTT.

This clone was observed a single time. The V call is TRBV10-2, the J call TRBJ2-7, with 7 bases aligning to TRBD2. The V gene end was trimmed by 3 bases and the J gene end by 6 bases; junction bases not matched to a gene: 2. Germline V lookup: CDR1 WSHSY, CDR2 SAAADI. This CDR3 is 12 amino acids long. The CDR3 DNA reads TGCGCCAGCAGTGATGGCGGGGGCGAGCAGTACTTC. This sequence encodes CASSDGGGEQYF.

The J gene is TRBJ1-2, the V gene TRBV4-1; D remains ambiguous. Trimming removed 0 bases from V and 4 bases from J, with 15 bases in between. Germline V gives CDR1 MGHRA, CDR2 YSYEKL. This CDR3 contains 16 residues. CDR3 nucleotide sequence: TGCGCCAGCAGCCAAGAAGACTGGCGTAGGCGCTATGGCTACACCTTC. Protein: CASSQEDWRRRYGYTF.

The gene calls are TRBV4-1 and TRBJ1-6; D unclear. CDR1 and CDR2 from the germline V gene are MGHRA and YSYEKL. This CDR3 contains 13 residues. Between the trimmed V and J ends, which lost 4 bases and 7 bases, there was a span of 8 bases. The DNA for the CDR3 is TGCGCCAGCAGCCCCGAAGGAAATTCACCCCTCCACTTT. This encodes CASSPEGNSPLHF.

This clone was counted a single time. The V and J genes are TRBV6-1 and TRBJ2-3, with 8 positions matching TRBD2. CDR1 and CDR2 (germline): MNHNS, SASEGT. The CDR3 runs 15 residues. V lost 5 bases to trimming and J lost 1 base; unmatched junction nucleotides: 5. The CDR3 DNA reads as TGTGCCAGCAGTACCCCGACTAGCGGCACAGATACGCAGTATTTT. Its translation is CASSTPTSGTDTQYF.

The V call is TRBV28, the J call TRBJ1-2; 10 positions agree with TRBD1. The V and J ends lost 6 bases and 3 bases, in that order; junction bases with no gene match: 4. CDR1 and CDR2 from the germline V gene are MDHEN and SYDVKM. This CDR3 region has 14 residues. The CDR3 region is CASRGQGIHYGYTF. CDR3 DNA sequence: TGTGCCAGCAGGGGACAGGGGATCCACTATGGCTACACCTTC.

The rearrangement uses TRBV6-5 and TRBJ1-4; a possible D gene is TRBD1 (5 bases). Germline CDR1 and CDR2: MNHEY and SVGAGI. The CDR3 has 16 residues. Deletions cut 0 bases from V and 8 bases from J, with 16 bases between. The CDR3 coding sequence is TGTGCCAGCAGTTACTCGATTGGGGCCCGGAGAGAAAAACTGTTTTTT. This sequence encodes CASSYSIGARREKLFF.

The gene calls are TRBV6-6 and TRBJ1-3; the D gene is possibly TRBD1 (6 bases). The length of the CDR3 is 14 residues. Germline loops: CDR1 MNHNY, CDR2 SVGAGI (reference sequence). V was shortened by 8 bases and J by 3 bases, with 14 bases between the two germline ends. The CDR3 is CASGGDIFGNTIYF. The CDR3 coding sequence is TGTGCCAGCGGGGGGGACATATTTGGAAACACCATATATTTT.

The V gene is TRBV27, the J gene TRBJ2-1; 9 bases map to TRBD2. CDR1 and CDR2 from the germline V gene are MNHEY and SMNVEV (reference sequence). This CDR3 spans 14 amino acids. The trim removed 6 bases at V and 6 bases at J, leaving 6 bases unmatched. DNA of the CDR3: TGTGCCAGCAGAATAGCGGGAGAGGTCAATGAGCAGTTCTTC. This gives the protein CASRIAGEVNEQFF.

J is TRBJ2-7 and V is TRBV18, with no clear D. Germline values: CDR1 KGHSH, CDR2 LQKENI. Trimming removed 2 bases at V and 3 bases at J, with 14 bases between. There are 15 residues in the CDR3. The DNA for the CDR3 is TGTGCCAGCTCACCAGGGCGCTTAATCTACTACGAGCAGTACTTC. This sequence encodes CASSPGRLIYYEQYF. The whole variable domain, filled in from reference TRBV18 and TRBJ2-7, reads NAGVMQNPRHLVRRRGQEARLRCSPMKGHSHVYWYRQLPEEGLKFMVYLQKENIIDESGMPKERFSAEFPKEGPSILRIQQVVRGDSAAYFCASSPGRLIYYEQYFGPGTRLTVT.

This sequence joins TRBV19 and TRBJ1-1; D not certain. The CDR3 is 16 amino acids. Germline V lookup: CDR1 LNHDA, CDR2 SQIVND (reference sequence). Trimming took off 3 bases at V and 7 bases at J, with 21 bases between the two ends. The CDR3 sequence is CASSILLQYKRVEAFF. The CDR3 DNA is TGTGCCAGTAGTATTCTACTCCAATATAAGAGAGTTGAAGCTTTCTTT.

This rearrangement joins TRBV6-6 to TRBJ2-5, with 8 positions matching TRBD1. Trimming cost V 1 base and J 3 bases; bases outside gene matches: 1. CDR1 and CDR2 from the germline V gene are MNHNY and SVGAGI (reference sequence). The CDR3 is 14 amino acids. The chain's CDR3 is CASSYLQGEETQYF. In nucleotides, the CDR3 is TGTGCCAGCAGTTACTTACAGGGGGAAGAGACCCAGTACTTC.

The rearrangement joins TRBV6-6 to TRBJ2-1, with TRBD2 matching over 9 bases. The CDR3 has 14 residues. Germline CDR1 reads MNHNY; CDR2 reads SVGAGI (reference sequence). V was pared by 4 bases and J by 9 bases, with 7 bases of the junction left unmatched. The CDR3 nucleotides are TGTGCCAGCAGTTCGGCGGGAGGGCCTGTTGAGCAGTTCTTC. It encodes CASSSAGGPVEQFF.

The chain employs TRBV4-3 and TRBJ1-5; D ambiguous. This CDR3 has 15 residues. Between the trimmed V and J ends, which lost 0 bases and 8 bases, there was a span of 14 bases. CDR1 is LGHNA, CDR2 YSLEER, per germline. CDR3 sequence: CASSQEFPPLKPQHF. CDR3 nucleotides: TGCGCCAGCAGCCAAGAATTCCCCCCCCTTAAGCCCCAGCATTTT.

The V and J genes are TRBV11-3 and TRBJ1-2; 10 positions agree with TRBD1. Trimming cost V 6 bases and J 0 bases; bases outside gene matches: 13. The CDR3 runs 18 residues. Germline V gene lookup returns CDR1 SGHNT and CDR2 YENEEA. The chain's CDR3 is CASRLTPGQGRTNYGYTF. The CDR3 nucleotides read TGTGCCAGCAGGCTGACCCCGGGACAGGGGCGAACTAACTATGGCTACACCTTC.

J is TRBJ2-7 and V is TRBV5-4; unclear D gene. The CDR3 spans 15 residues. From germline, CDR1 is SGHNT and CDR2 YYREEE (reference sequence). The V and J ends lost 4 bases and 5 bases respectively, with 19 bases between them. The CDR3 region has the DNA TGTGCCAGCAGCCCCAAATCCGGGCGAAAGGACGAGCAGTACTTC. This sequence encodes CASSPKSGRKDEQYF.

This chain connects TRBV6-6 to TRBJ2-5, with D possibly called TRBD1 or TRBD2 (5 bases each). CDR1 and CDR2 (germline): MNHNY, SVGAGI (reference sequence). CDR3 size: 12 residues. V lost 6 bases and J 5 bases, leaving 10 bases between the germline ends. The CDR3 loop is CASSGDDETQYF. Written as DNA, the CDR3 is TGTGCCAGCAGCGGGGACGACGAGACCCAGTACTTC.